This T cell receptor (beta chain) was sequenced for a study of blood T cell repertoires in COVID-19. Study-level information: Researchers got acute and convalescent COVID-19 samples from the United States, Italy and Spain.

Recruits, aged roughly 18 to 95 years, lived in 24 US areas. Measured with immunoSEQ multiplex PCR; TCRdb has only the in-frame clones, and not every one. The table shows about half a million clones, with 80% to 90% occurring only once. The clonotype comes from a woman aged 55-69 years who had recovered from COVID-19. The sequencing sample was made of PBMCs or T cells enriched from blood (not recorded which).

The CDR3 loop reads CASGPRGDGYTF. The CDR3 coding sequence is TGTGCCAGCGGGCCCCGGGGGGACGGCTACACCTTC. The chain is built from TRBV5-6 and TRBJ1-2, with D possibly being TRBD1 (5 bases). V gave up 7 bases and J gave up 8 bases, with 15 bases separating them. This CDR3 contains 12 residues. Germline CDR1 and CDR2: SGHDT and YYEEEE.